This is a list of T cell receptor beta chains from one sample in a study of blood T cells in healthy people across ages. TCRdb re-called the 5' RACE reads with MiXCR, one entry per CDR3 protein. The table includes roughly 1.9 million distinct CDR3 sequences, roughly two fifths detected once. The sample taken for sequencing was blood. The origin of the receptors is a human donor in good health. Each CDR3 is given with its conserved first and last residue. A D gene is named only where the DNA matches it firmly. A row's size may be missing; if present it is once, few, many or a size class.

clone_size	d_call	v_call	cdr3_length	j_call	cdr3_nt	cdr3_aa
.	.	TRBV15	14	TRBJ1-5	TGTGCCACCAGCAGAGGACAGGTCAATCAGCCCCAGCATTTT	CATSRGQVNQPQHF
few	.	TRBV6-5	11	TRBJ2-7	TGTGCCAGCTGGGACACCTACGAGCAGTACTTC	CASWDTYEQYF
once	.	TRBV12-3/TRBV12-4	12	TRBJ2-2	TGTGCCAGCAGTCCATTCCCTGGGGGGCTGTTTTTT	CASSPFPGGLFF
.	.	TRBV15	13	TRBJ1-5	TGTGCCACCAGCAGCTGGAATGGCCAGCCCCAGCATTTT	CATSSWNGQPQHF
.	TRBD1	TRBV7-9	16	TRBJ2-7	TGTGCCAGCAGCCACCATACAGGGGGAGGCACCTACGAGCAGTACTTC	CASSHHTGGGTYEQYF
.	TRBD1	TRBV6-5	16	TRBJ1-1	TGTGCCAGCAGCTATACAGGGGTCGGGGTGAACACTGAAGCTTTCTTT	CASSYTGVGVNTEAFF
.	.	TRBV15	15	TRBJ1-1	TGTGCCACCGGCAGAGATCGGGGGGGCTGGACTGAAGCTTTCTTT	CATGRDRGGWTEAFF
once	TRBD1	TRBV12-3/TRBV12-4	14	TRBJ2-3	TGTGCCAGCAGAAAGGGGGCGAGCGCAGATACGCAGTATTTT	CASRKGASADTQYF
few	.	TRBV29-1	14	TRBJ1-2	TGCAGCGGGGCCGTGGGTGGGGATGAATATGGCTACACCTTC	CSGAVGGDEYGYTF
.	TRBD1	TRBV29-1	15	TRBJ2-3	TGCAGCGTTGAATCCCGGACAGGGGACCCAGATACGCAGTATTTT	CSVESRTGDPDTQYF
.	.	TRBV14	16	TRBJ2-6	TGTGCCAGCAGCCAAGGTCGCGGGGGCGGGGCCAACGTCCTGACTTTC	CASSQGRGGGANVLTF
.	.	TRBV7-2	16	TRBJ1-1	TGTGCCAGCAGCTTAGCGGGTAGGGGGGTGGGAACTGAAGCTTTCTTT	CASSLAGRGVGTEAFF
.	TRBD1	TRBV6-5	15	TRBJ1-2	TGTGCCAGCAGTTACAGAGGGGGCCTCGGCTATGGCTACACCTTC	CASSYRGGLGYGYTF